The 28 T cell receptor beta chains listed next were all sequenced from one sample in a study of cytomegalovirus exposure and HLA in healthy donors. PCR amplification relied on 60 Vbeta primers (plus 13 Jbeta primers). The repertoire was sequenced with immunoSEQ multiplex PCR; TCRdb's copy has only in-frame clones and lacks some. Among roughly 100,000 clones listed, approximately 81% were seen once. Source material: PBMCs. These receptors originate from a man in his thirties or forties in good health and CMV-seronegative.

This sequence joins TRBV28 and TRBJ1-2; D possibly corresponds to TRBD1 (5 bases). The ends were cut back, 6 bases at V and 2 bases at J, with 10 bases in the middle. This CDR3 is 13 amino acids long. Germline V gene sequence: CDR1 MDHEN, CDR2 SYDVKM. The CDR3 region is CASRGRVNYGYTF. DNA for the CDR3: TGTGCCAGCAGGGGCAGGGTAAACTATGGCTACACCTTC.

The chain is built from TRBV7-2 and TRBJ2-5; a possible D gene is TRBD2 (5 bases). The CDR3 covers 13 residues. V was clipped by 3 bases and J by 5 bases, with 10 bases between them. In germline, CDR1 is SGHTA, CDR2 FQGNSA. The CDR3 bases are TGTGCCAGCAGCTTTTCCGGGAAGGAGACCCAGTACTTC. Amino acid sequence: CASSFSGKETQYF.

CDR3 loop: CASSIPTGLYAYEQYF. CDR3 DNA: TGTGCCAGCAGCATACCGACAGGCCTGTATGCCTACGAGCAGTACTTC. V is TRBV7-9 and J is TRBJ2-7; D possibly corresponds to TRBD1 (6 bases). V shed 5 bases and J shed 2 bases, with 19 bases lying between them. There are 16 residues in the CDR3. Germline lookup yields CDR1 SEHNR and CDR2 FQNEAQ (reference sequence). Complete variable domain (other parts from reference TRBV7-9 and TRBJ2-7): DTGVSQNPRHKITKRGQNVTFRCDPISEHNRLYWYRQTLGQGPEFLTYFQNEAQLEKSRLLSDRFSAERPKGSFSTLEIQRTEQGDSAMYLCASSIPTGLYAYEQYFGPGTRLTVT.

This clone occurred a few times. Other DNA sequences in the sample encode the same CDR3. The J gene is TRBJ2-7, the V gene TRBV29-1; 7 positions agree with TRBD2. Unmatched junction bases numbered 8, after V lost 2 bases and J lost 1 base. Germline loops: CDR1 SQVTM, CDR2 ANQGSEA. The CDR3 covers 15 residues. The CDR3 region is CSVEFPGRPSYEQYF. The DNA for the CDR3 is TGCAGCGTTGAATTTCCCGGGAGGCCATCCTACGAGCAGTACTTC.

V and J are TRBV2 and TRBJ2-7; D gene unclear. Between the trimmed V and J ends, which lost 7 bases and 2 bases, there was a span of 9 bases. Germline-derived CDR1 and CDR2 are SNHLY and FYNNEI. CDR3 length equals 12 residues. Here the CDR3 reads CASIAGAYEQYF. As DNA, the CDR3 is TGTGCCAGCATTGCAGGCGCCTACGAGCAGTACTTC.

The CDR3 is CASSVTGSLTYYEQYF. CDR3 in DNA: TGTGCCAGCAGCGTAACAGGGTCCCTTACTTACTACGAGCAGTACTTC. V and J are TRBV9 and TRBJ2-7; D may be TRBD1 (6 bases). Trimming shortened V by 1 base and J by 3 bases, and 17 bases separated the two germline ends. The CDR3 sequence is 16 residues long. Germline V gene data show CDR1 as SGDLS and CDR2 as YYNGEE.

This chain uses TRBV28 with TRBJ2-7; D might be TRBD1 (6 bases). V lost 5 bases, J lost 2 bases, and 19 bases lay in between. The CDR3 is made up of 16 amino acids. Looked up from germline, CDR1 is MDHEN and CDR2 is SYDVKM. CDR3 protein: CASSPHGDIGAYEQYF. CDR3 DNA sequence: TGTGCCAGCAGTCCCCATGGGGACATTGGGGCCTACGAGCAGTACTTC. The full variable domain, in which reference TRBV28 and TRBJ2-7 provide the parts outside the CDR3, is DVKVTQSSRYLVKRTGEKVFLECVQDMDHENMFWYRQDPGLGLRLIYFSYDVKMKEKGDIPEGYSVSREKKERFSLILESASTNQTSMYLCASSPHGDIGAYEQYFGPGTRLTVT.

This clone was found a few times. The rearrangement joins TRBV4-1 to TRBJ2-7; TRBD2 aligns across 8 bases. The CDR3 totals 17 residues. From germline, CDR1 is MGHRA and CDR2 YSYEKL. Trimming at V came to 0 bases and at J to 0 bases, leaving 7 bases not matched to a gene. The CDR3 loop reads CASSQDLSGGLSYEQYF. Here the CDR3 DNA reads TGCGCCAGCAGCCAAGACCTATCGGGGGGGCTCTCCTACGAGCAGTACTTC.

The chain couples TRBV5-6 to TRBJ1-1; tentative D call: TRBD1 (5 bases). The germline gives CDR1 SGHDT, CDR2 YYEEEE. The CDR3 extends over 14 amino acids. The V gene lost 1 base and the J gene lost 4 bases, with 11 bases spanning the gap. CDR3 coding DNA: TGTGCCAGCAGCTTGTCAGGGAGGGGCACTGAAGCTTTCTTT. Translated: CASSLSGRGTEAFF.

The J gene is TRBJ2-3, the V gene TRBV5-4; 8 bases are shared with TRBD2. The V gene end was trimmed by 4 bases and the J gene end by 6 bases; junction bases not matched to a gene: 7. The V gene's germline CDR1 is SGHNT and CDR2 YYREEE (reference sequence). This CDR3 comprises 14 residues. CDR3 coding DNA: TGTGCCAGCAGCCCCAAGCGGGGGTCTGATACGCAGTATTTT. Encoded protein: CASSPKRGSDTQYF.

The chain carries TRBV19 and TRBJ1-2; 7 bases are shared with TRBD1. There are 14 residues in the CDR3. CDR1 is LNHDA, CDR2 SQIVND, per germline (reference sequence). Trimming took 6 bases from V and 4 from J; bases not matched to a gene: 8. DNA of the CDR3: TGTGCCAGTAGACGGGCAGGGGGGACCTATGGCTACACCTTC. Its protein is CASRRAGGTYGYTF.

The V call is TRBV10-3, the J call TRBJ2-5, with D tentatively TRBD2 (5 bases). Trimming cost V 8 bases and J 4 bases, with 14 bases left between them. Germline CDR1 ENHRY, CDR2 SYGVKD. This CDR3 has 13 amino acids. Here the CDR3 reads CAIADGVGETQYF. The CDR3 DNA reads TGTGCCATCGCCGACGGGGTGGGAGAGACCCAGTACTTC.

This chain uses TRBV30 with TRBJ2-6, with D perhaps TRBD1 (5 bases). Per germline, CDR1 GTSNPN and CDR2 SVGIG (reference sequence). The CDR3 sequence is 13 residues long. V lost 7 bases and J 4 bases, leaving 11 bases between the germline ends. The DNA of the CDR3 is TGTGCCTCCAGGGTCGGGGGGGCCAACGTCCTGACTTTC. Its protein product is CASRVGGANVLTF.

The J gene is TRBJ2-7, the V gene TRBV15; 7 positions agree with TRBD1. The junction had 5 bases not matched to a gene; V was cut back by 3 bases and J by 0 bases. Germline-derived CDR1 and CDR2 are LNHNV and YYDKDF (reference sequence). The CDR3 totals 15 residues. CDR3 sequence reads: CATSRGQTSSYEQYF. As DNA, the CDR3 is TGTGCCACCAGCAGGGGACAGACGAGCTCCTACGAGCAGTACTTC. The variable domain in full, with the rest retrieved from reference TRBV15 and TRBJ2-7, is DAMVIQNPRYQVTQFGKPVTLSCSQTLNHNVMYWYQQKSSQAPKLLFHYYDKDFNNEADTPDNFQSRRPNTSFCFLDIRSPGLGDTAMYLCATSRGQTSSYEQYFGPGTRLTVT.

The genes are TRBV19 and TRBJ2-1; D might be TRBD2 (5 bases). Germline-derived CDR1 and CDR2 are LNHDA and SQIVND (reference sequence). This CDR3 is 16 amino acids long. Trimming removed 1 base at V and 3 bases at J, with 13 bases between. Here the CDR3 reads CASSIARGEGYNEQFF. The DNA for the CDR3 is TGTGCCAGTAGTATAGCTCGGGGAGAGGGCTACAATGAGCAGTTCTTC.

The chain carries TRBV5-1 and TRBJ1-2, with 11 bases lining up with TRBD1. V was clipped by 5 bases and J by 5 bases; unmatched bases: 8. This CDR3 comprises 15 residues. Germline CDR1 reads SGHRS; CDR2 reads YFSETQ. CDR3 amino acids: CASSHGQGAGYGYTF. The CDR3 coding sequence is TGCGCCAGCAGTCACGGACAGGGGGCAGGGTATGGCTACACCTTC.

V and J are TRBV28 and TRBJ1-2, with a possible D match to TRBD1 (6 bases). This CDR3 is built from 13 residues. CDR1 MDHEN and CDR2 SYDVKM come from the germline V gene. V was shortened by 2 bases and J by 7 bases, with 11 bases between the two germline ends. The CDR3 spells CASSLTGTSGYTF. CDR3 bases: TGTGCCAGCAGTTTAACCGGGACAAGTGGCTACACCTTC.

The rearrangement joins TRBV11-3 to TRBJ2-1; 7 bases line up with TRBD1. The germline CDR1 and CDR2 sequences are SGHNT and YENEEA. The V gene end was trimmed by 8 bases and the J gene end by 2 bases; junction bases not matched to a gene: 6. This CDR3 is 14 amino acids long. CDR3 nucleotides: TGTGCCAGCTCCCGGGACAGCACCTACAATGAGCAGTTCTTC. Translated, it gives CASSRDSTYNEQFF. The full variable domain, in which reference TRBV11-3 and TRBJ2-1 provide the parts outside the CDR3, is EAGVVQSPRYKIIEKKQPVAFWCNPISGHNTLYWYLQNLGQGPELLIRYENEEAVDDSQLPKDRFSAERLKGVDSTLKIQPAELGDSAVYLCASSRDSTYNEQFFGPGTRLTVL.

The chain recombines TRBV27 with TRBJ1-6; 8 bases map to TRBD1. CDR1 is MNHEY and CDR2 is SMNVEV in the germline V gene (reference sequence). CDR3 length: 14 residues. V trimming: 5 bases; J trimming: 9 bases; junction bases outside the gene matches: 6. For the CDR3, the DNA is TGTGCCAGCAGTCTGACAGGGGTAGCTTCACCCCTCCACTTT. Translation: CASSLTGVASPLHF.

The chain combines TRBV23-1 with TRBJ2-3; possible D gene TRBD1, 6 bases. TRBV23-1 is marked as an open reading frame, function uncertain. The V and J ends lost 4 bases and 0 bases respectively, with 20 bases between them. This CDR3 has 18 residues. For the CDR3, the DNA is TGCGCCAGCAGTCTGGCGACAGGCTCATTTCATAGCACAGATACGCAGTATTTT. This encodes CASSLATGSFHSTDTQYF.

The chain employs TRBV6-5 and TRBJ2-1, with 15 bases that match TRBD2. Germline V gives CDR1 MNHEY, CDR2 SVGAGI. The V gene end was trimmed by 6 bases and the J gene end by 12 bases; junction bases not matched to a gene: 9. The CDR3 is made up of 15 amino acids. The CDR3: CASRGTSGRRSGQFF. The CDR3, as DNA: TGTGCCAGCAGGGGGACTAGCGGGAGGAGGTCTGGGCAGTTCTTC.

The chain's CDR3 is CASSLSGSDNEQFF. CDR3 DNA sequence: TGTGCCAGCAGCCTTAGCGGGAGCGACAATGAGCAGTTCTTC. The chain carries TRBV7-9 and TRBJ2-1; 9 bases line up with TRBD2. This CDR3 has 14 amino acids. Unmatched junction bases numbered 4, after V lost 5 bases and J lost 5 bases. Germline assignment: CDR1 SEHNR and CDR2 FQNEAQ (reference sequence). Full variable domain (remainder filled in from reference TRBV7-9 and TRBJ2-1): DTGVSQNPRHKITKRGQNVTFRCDPISEHNRLYWYRQTLGQGPEFLTYFQNEAQLEKSRLLSDRFSAERPKGSFSTLEIQRTEQGDSAMYLCASSLSGSDNEQFFGPGTRLTVL.

The chain joins TRBV5-1 to TRBJ2-1, with 9 bases identical to TRBD1. The CDR3 runs to 16 residues. Trimming at V came to 4 bases and at J to 2 bases, leaving 7 bases not matched to a gene. Germline lookup yields CDR1 SGHRS and CDR2 YFSETQ. CDR3 loop: CASSGDYRGPYNEQFF. The CDR3 bases are TGCGCCAGCAGCGGGGATTACAGGGGGCCCTACAATGAGCAGTTCTTC.

This chain links TRBV4-1 with TRBJ2-7; D is perhaps TRBD1 (6 bases). The CDR3 totals 13 residues. Germline CDR1 reads MGHRA; CDR2 reads YSYEKL. V was pared by 1 base and J by 6 bases, with 10 bases between. The CDR3 DNA reads TGCGCCAGCAGCCAAGGGCCCAGGGGCGAGCAGTACTTC. It translates to CASSQGPRGEQYF.

On this clone: This sample also contains other DNA sequences that code for the same CDR3. The V gene is TRBV14, the J gene TRBJ1-5; D unclear. Germline lookup yields CDR1 SGHDN and CDR2 FVKESK. The CDR3 runs 13 residues. The V end was cut by 1 base, the J end by 2 bases, with 3 bases between. CDR3 DNA sequence: TGTGCCAGCAGCCAAGCTGGCAATCAGCCCCAGCATTTT. It translates to CASSQAGNQPQHF.

The chain has TRBV6-5 and TRBJ1-4, with D possibly being TRBD1 (6 bases). Germline loops: CDR1 MNHEY, CDR2 SVGAGI. This CDR3 spans 16 amino acids. V was cut by 2 bases and J by 3 bases, with 13 bases left in between. CDR3 coding DNA: TGTGCCAGCAGTTACGTTTCAGAGGGGGCTAATGAAAAACTGTTTTTT. This translates into CASSYVSEGANEKLFF.

This clone was seen more than once but under ten times. The CDR3 sequence: CASSEETSGPYEQYF. CDR3 in DNA: TGTGCCAGCAGTGAAGAGACTAGCGGACCCTACGAGCAGTACTTC. This rearrangement joins TRBV6-1 to TRBJ2-5, with 9 bases fitting TRBD2. The J call may be wrong; the DNA end is better matched by TRBJ2-7. Germline values: CDR1 MNHNS, CDR2 SASEGT. There are 15 residues in the CDR3.

J is TRBJ1-3 and V is TRBV19, with 7 bases that match TRBD1. Germline CDR1 is LNHDA and CDR2 is SQIVND (reference sequence). CDR3 length equals 14 residues. V lost 9 bases and J lost 4; bases outside the gene matches: 9. The CDR3 nucleotides are TGTGCCAGCAGACAGGGATCTCCCGGAAACACCATATATTTT. This codes for CASRQGSPGNTIYF.